There are a few counts of the clone carrying this T cell receptor (beta chain). The data belong to a study of CD8 T cells in Susac syndrome. Sequencing of TCR beta was carried out in blood CD8+ and CD4+ T cells. Treatment-naive patients with stable or active relapsing-remitting disease served as multiple sclerosis controls. Random hexamers were used to reverse transcribe the RNA input (about 0.45 to 1 ug). TCRdb reprocessed the immunoSEQ multiplex PCR reads with MiXCR, giving one entry per CDR3 protein. Here the sample spans a few hundred thousand distinct CDR3 sequences, almost 85% being singletons. The germline V and J ends were trimmed by 3 bases and 1 base, with 7 bases remaining between them. Germline CDR1 is MNHEY and CDR2 is SMNVEV (reference sequence). The CDR3 covers 14 residues.

This TCR was recovered from a human donor with multiple sclerosis. The J gene is TRBJ1-5, the V gene TRBV27; no clear D. The sample comprised CD8+ T cells from PBMCs. CDR3 protein: CASSLAGSNQPQHF. CDR3 in DNA: TGTGCCAGCAGTTTGGCGGGAAGCAATCAGCCCCAGCATTTT.